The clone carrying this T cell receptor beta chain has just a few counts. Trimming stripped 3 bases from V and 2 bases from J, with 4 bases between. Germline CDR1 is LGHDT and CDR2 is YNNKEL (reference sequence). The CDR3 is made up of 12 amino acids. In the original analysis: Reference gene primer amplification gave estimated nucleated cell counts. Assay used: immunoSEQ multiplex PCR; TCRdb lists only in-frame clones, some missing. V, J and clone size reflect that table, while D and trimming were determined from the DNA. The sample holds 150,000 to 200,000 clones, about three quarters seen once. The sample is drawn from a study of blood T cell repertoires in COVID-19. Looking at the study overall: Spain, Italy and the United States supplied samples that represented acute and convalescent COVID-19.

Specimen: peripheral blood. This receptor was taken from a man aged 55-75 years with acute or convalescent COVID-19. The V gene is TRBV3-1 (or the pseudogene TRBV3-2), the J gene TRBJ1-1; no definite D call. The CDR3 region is CASSHSNTEAFF. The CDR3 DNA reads TGTGCCAGCAGCCACAGTAACACTGAAGCTTTCTTT.